The 12 T cell receptor beta chains presented below share a single source sample, sequenced in a study of blood T cell repertoires in COVID-19. TCRdb's table, derived via immunoSEQ multiplex PCR, lists solely in-frame clones and lacks some. The repertoire has a few hundred thousand clones, around 87% of them found once; the top ten carry less than 2.5%. The material sequenced was PBMCs or T cells enriched from blood (not recorded which). All receptors derive from a woman aged 18-29 years who had recovered from COVID-19.

The chain couples TRBV18 to TRBJ1-1; no clear D. Germline loops: CDR1 KGHSH, CDR2 LQKENI. Trimming shortened V by 0 bases and J by 6 bases, and 11 bases separated the two germline ends. This CDR3 contains 14 residues. The CDR3 nucleotides read TGTGCCAGCTCACCACCCGGGATGGTTGCTGAAGCTTTCTTT. Protein product: CASSPPGMVAEAFF. Together with reference TRBV18 and TRBJ1-1, the CDR3 gives the full variable domain: NAGVMQNPRHLVRRRGQEARLRCSPMKGHSHVYWYRQLPEEGLKFMVYLQKENIIDESGMPKERFSAEFPKEGPSILRIQQVVRGDSAAYFCASSPPGMVAEAFFGQGTRLTVV.

In this sample, this clone turned up a few times. This chain uses TRBV28 with TRBJ1-4; 9 bases fit TRBD1. This CDR3 has 19 amino acids. The ends lost 5 bases at V and 3 bases at J; junction bases unmatched: 16. Germline V CDR1 and CDR2: MDHEN, SYDVKM. CDR3 DNA: TGTGCCAGCAGTCAAAACCCAGGACAGGGGATATTAGCTAATGAAAAACTGTTTTTT. Translating it yields CASSQNPGQGILANEKLFF. The variable domain in full, with the rest retrieved from reference TRBV28 and TRBJ1-4, is DVKVTQSSRYLVKRTGEKVFLECVQDMDHENMFWYRQDPGLGLRLIYFSYDVKMKEKGDIPEGYSVSREKKERFSLILESASTNQTSMYLCASSQNPGQGILANEKLFFGSGTQLSVL.

The V gene is TRBV4-1, the J gene TRBJ2-5; 10 positions agree with TRBD2. The germline gives CDR1 MGHRA, CDR2 YSYEKL. V lost 3 bases to trimming and J lost 1 base; unmatched junction nucleotides: 14. This CDR3 contains 19 residues. The CDR3 loop is CASSHHISKRGGPQETQYF. The CDR3 bases are TGCGCCAGCAGCCACCACATATCGAAGCGGGGGGGCCCCCAAGAGACCCAGTACTTC.

The chain combines TRBV19 with TRBJ1-2; the D is unclear. The CDR3 length is 16 residues. From germline, CDR1 is LNHDA and CDR2 SQIVND (reference sequence). V was shortened by 3 bases and J by 5 bases, with 19 bases between the two germline ends. The CDR3 nucleotides read TGTGCCAGTAGTATCCCCCACGCGCCAAAACTATATGGCTACACCTTC. This sequence encodes CASSIPHAPKLYGYTF.

The rearrangement joins TRBV7-9 to TRBJ2-5, with D possibly TRBD2 on 5 matching bases. CDR1 and CDR2 from the germline V gene are SEHNR and FQNEAQ (reference sequence). Trimming shortened V by 1 base and J by 7 bases, and 10 bases separated the two germline ends. This CDR3 has 13 residues. CDR3 coding DNA: TGTGCCAGCAGCTTAGGGGCCGAGGGGACCCAGTACTTC. It translates to CASSLGAEGTQYF.

This chain connects TRBV12-5 to TRBJ1-1; the D gene is possibly TRBD1 (5 bases). The CDR3 sequence is 14 residues long. Trimming took 2 bases from V and 1 from J, leaving 8 bases between them. Looked up from germline, CDR1 is LGHNT and CDR2 is FRNRAP. The CDR3 coding sequence is TGTGCTAGTGGTTTGATACAGGCGAACACTGAAGCTTTCTTT. It encodes CASGLIQANTEAFF.

The chain combines TRBV4-1 with TRBJ2-2; D is unresolved. Trimming cost V 4 bases and J 2 bases, with 8 bases left between them. Germline lookup yields CDR1 MGHRA and CDR2 YSYEKL. The CDR3 totals 14 residues. The CDR3 nucleotides read TGCGCCAGCAGCCTAGACGTAAACACCGGGGAGCTGTTTTTT. Amino acid sequence: CASSLDVNTGELFF.

The sample holds one count of this clone. The chain joins TRBV6-1 to TRBJ2-5; 11 bases align to TRBD2. The germline V gene encodes CDR1 MNHNS and CDR2 SASEGT. V lost 4 bases, J lost 5 bases, and 12 bases stayed unmatched. The CDR3 consists of 17 residues. The CDR3 sequence: CASSGTIAGGERETQYF. The CDR3 DNA reads TGTGCCAGCAGTGGGACAATAGCGGGGGGGGAAAGGGAGACCCAGTACTTC.

The J gene is TRBJ1-2, the V gene TRBV9, with TRBD1 as a possible D gene (6 bases). In germline, CDR1 is SGDLS, CDR2 YYNGEE. This CDR3 is 13 amino acids long. Trimming removed 4 bases at V and 6 bases at J, with 13 bases between. Here the CDR3 DNA reads TGTGCCAGCAGCCCTCAGGGGAACAATGGCTACACCTTC. It is translated as CASSPQGNNGYTF.

The chain is built from TRBV14 and TRBJ2-1; possibly TRBD2 for D (6 bases). Deletions cut 4 bases from V and 9 bases from J, with 13 bases between. Germline lookup yields CDR1 SGHDN and CDR2 FVKESK. CDR3 size: 13 residues. This CDR3 reads CASSPTRRGEQFF. In nucleotides, the CDR3 is TGTGCCAGCAGCCCAACGCGGCGGGGTGAGCAGTTCTTC. The full variable domain, completed using reference TRBV14 and TRBJ2-1, is EAGVTQFPSHSVIEKGQTVTLRCDPISGHDNLYWYRRVMGKEIKFLLHFVKESKQDESGMPNNRFLAERTGGTYSTLKVQPAELEDSGVYFCASSPTRRGEQFFGPGTRLTVL.

The chain employs TRBV5-1 and TRBJ2-5; the match to TRBD2 covers 7 bases. This CDR3 comprises 14 residues. Trimming removed 6 bases from V and 5 bases from J; junction bases left unmatched: 10. The germline CDR1 and CDR2 sequences are SGHRS and YFSETQ. This CDR3 reads CASTEYGGGETQYF. For the CDR3, the DNA is TGCGCCAGCACCGAGTACGGGGGAGGGGAGACCCAGTACTTC.

The CDR3 sequence is CASSTPLGGGTRETQYF. Written as DNA, the CDR3 is TGTGCCAGCAGCACACCCCTTGGTGGAGGGACCCGAGAGACCCAGTACTTC. J is TRBJ2-5 and V is TRBV5-4; D is possibly TRBD2 (6 bases). The CDR3 loop spans 17 amino acids. Per germline, CDR1 SGHNT and CDR2 YYREEE (reference sequence). V lost 4 bases, J lost 4 bases, and 23 bases lay in between.